One sample yielded the 7 T cell receptor beta chains listed below, sequenced in a study of blood T cell repertoires in COVID-19. Sequencing used immunoSEQ multiplex PCR; TCRdb keeps in-frame clones, though not all of them. This table has about 70,000 clones, over 70% appearing once. Input material: peripheral blood. These receptors were obtained from a human donor in a cohort sampled during active COVID-19.

This clone is a singleton in its sample. The chain carries TRBV6-5 and TRBJ2-1; TRBD1 agrees at 7 bases. CDR1 and CDR2 from the germline V gene are MNHEY and SVGAGI. This CDR3 is built from 14 residues. With V trimmed by 5 bases and J by 6 bases, 7 bases remained unmatched. The chain's CDR3 is CASSTRTGPNEQFF. The CDR3 DNA reads TGTGCCAGCAGTACCAGGACAGGTCCCAATGAGCAGTTCTTC.

The chain carries TRBV13 and TRBJ1-2; D is possibly TRBD1 (6 bases). CDR3 length equals 16 residues. Germline V CDR1 and CDR2: PRHDT, FYEKMQ (reference sequence). Between the trimmed V and J ends, which lost 0 bases and 5 bases, there was a span of 16 bases. This chain's CDR3 is CASSLGQQGSLYGYTF. The CDR3 region has the DNA TGTGCCAGCAGCTTAGGCCAACAGGGATCCCTATATGGCTACACCTTC.

The chain employs TRBV5-1 and TRBJ2-2, with a weak D call TRBD2 (6 bases). Germline V gene sequence: CDR1 SGHRS, CDR2 YFSETQ. Trimming took off 7 bases at V and 7 bases at J, with 17 bases between the two ends. The CDR3 covers 14 residues. The CDR3 region is CASRPGDEIGELFF. In nucleotides, the CDR3 is TGCGCCAGCCGGCCGGGAGATGAGATCGGGGAGCTGTTTTTT.

This chain joins TRBV19 and TRBJ1-5, with 8 bases identical to TRBD1. CDR3 length: 14 amino acids. The trim removed 4 bases at V and 5 bases at J, leaving 4 bases unmatched. In germline, CDR1 is LNHDA, CDR2 SQIVND (reference sequence). CDR3 nucleotides: TGTGCCAGTAGTAGGGGACAGGACCATCAGCCCCAGCATTTT. Its translation is CASSRGQDHQPQHF.

This clone showed up many times. The chain is built from TRBV9 and TRBJ2-3; 8 bases are shared with TRBD2. V was clipped by 4 bases and J by 4 bases; unmatched bases: 11. CDR1 is SGDLS and CDR2 is YYNGEE in the germline V gene. This CDR3 is built from 16 residues. The CDR3 reads CASSPFTGGPADTQYF. In DNA form, the CDR3 reads TGTGCCAGCAGCCCCTTCACGGGGGGGCCGGCAGATACGCAGTATTTT.

This rearrangement joins TRBV7-9 to TRBJ2-7; no clear D gene. The length of the CDR3 is 13 residues. The germline V gene encodes CDR1 SEHNR and CDR2 FQNEAQ (reference sequence). The germline V and J ends were trimmed by 1 base and 5 bases, with 9 bases remaining between them. The chain's CDR3 is CASSLVTADEQYF. The CDR3 DNA is TGTGCCAGCAGCTTAGTTACAGCTGACGAGCAGTACTTC.

The CDR3 DNA sequence: TGTGCCAGCAGCTCGCGGGAGGCGGCTGGAAACACCATATATTTT. Its protein is CASSSREAAGNTIYF. This chain uses TRBV13 with TRBJ1-3; D remains unclear. The CDR3 spans 15 residues. From germline, CDR1 is PRHDT and CDR2 FYEKMQ (reference sequence). V dropped 4 bases and J dropped 2 bases, with 12 bases sitting between them. Full variable domain (rest looked up from reference TRBV13 and TRBJ1-3): AAGVIQSPRHLIKEKRETATLKCYPIPRHDTVYWYQQGPGQDPQFLISFYEKMQSDKGSIPDRFSAQQFSDYHSELNMSSLELGDSALYFCASSSREAAGNTIYFGEGSWLTVV.